The clone carrying this TCR beta chain was seen a few times. As yet, its antigen is unknown. TCRdb re-called the 5' RACE reads with MiXCR, one entry per CDR3 protein. The sample has around 330,000 distinct CDR3 sequences; roughly 3.5% are singletons. Germline assignment: CDR1 GTSNPN and CDR2 SVGIG (reference sequence). The germline V and J ends were trimmed by 4 bases and 6 bases, with 10 bases remaining between them. The CDR3 runs 12 residues. This entry belongs to a study of T cells after yellow fever vaccination. At the level of the study: It was SMART-Seq v4 Ultra Low Input that prepared the fractions with low cell numbers. Study observations and caveats: When the response was secondary, it was weaker but reached its peak faster, day 5 versus 15. Among all clonotypes, a small share was observed in both CD4 and CD8 compartments. Reappearance after the booster was seen for most primary-vaccination clones, at roughly 96% CD4 and around 90% CD8.

The material sequenced was PBMCs, taken on the day of the yellow fever booster vaccination. The source is a man between 18 and 35 years old who received the YFV17D yellow fever vaccine. The chain recombines TRBV30 with TRBJ2-1; possibly TRBD2 for D (6 bases). CDR3 bases: TGTGCCTGGACTGCCGGGGGCAATGAGCAGTTCTTC. The encoded protein is CAWTAGGNEQFF.